The 17 T cell receptor beta chains below all came from one sample that was sequenced in a study of T cells in Graves' hyperthyroidism and ophthalmopathy. RNA transcripts provided the source from which TCR beta CDR3 regions were amplified. TCR CDR3 underwent first-round RT-PCR with the HTBI primer set. TCRdb re-analysed the multiplex PCR reads in MiXCR, keeping a single row per CDR3 protein. The sample comprises about 370,000 distinct CDR3 sequences, around 15% of which are singletons, and approximately 20% rests with the top ten. Sequences were obtained from blood. The origin of the receptors is a woman in her sixties or seventies with Graves' ophthalmopathy.

A note on this clonotype: Germline and junction disagree at one end, which may indicate a read error. The chain links TRBV3-1 to TRBJ2-1; 7 nucleotides agree with TRBD2. This CDR3 has 17 residues. From germline, CDR1 is LGHDT and CDR2 YNNKEL (reference sequence). The CDR3, as DNA: TGTGTCAGCAGCCCCCCACTAACGGGAGGAGCCTACAATGAGCAGTTCTTC. Translation: CVSSPPLTGGAYNEQFF.

This clonotype was seen only a few times. The rearrangement joins TRBV6-2 or TRBV6-3 to TRBJ2-4; 10 bases line up with TRBD2. The V and J ends lost 2 bases and 1 base, in that order; junction bases with no gene match: 2. The CDR3 contains 16 residues. Germline loops: CDR1 MNHEY, CDR2 SVGEGT. CDR3: CASSYIAGGAKNIQYF. For the CDR3, the DNA is TGTGCCAGCAGTTACATAGCGGGAGGTGCCAAAAACATTCAGTACTTC.

With regard to this clonotype: A read error may be the cause here, since a much bigger clone is one base away. The chain couples TRBV28 to TRBJ1-4; D not certain. Trimming left V 8 bases short and J 10 bases short, with 14 bases between. The CDR3 totals 12 residues. Germline CDR1 reads MDHEN; CDR2 reads SYDVKM. The CDR3 sequence is CASQGRVVKLFF. CDR3 nucleotide sequence: TGTGCCAGCCAAGGACGCGTGGTAAAACTGTTTTTT.

A note on this clonotype: This may stem from a read error, because a much larger clone lies one nucleotide away. The CDR3 nucleotides are TGTGCCTGGAGTGTAGAGTTTGAGCAGCTCTTC. This codes for CAWSVEFEQLF. V is TRBV30 and J is TRBJ2-1, with D hard to call. This CDR3 has 11 amino acids. CDR1 is GTSNPN, CDR2 SVGIG, per germline (reference sequence).

This chain connects TRBV3-1 to TRBJ2-7; 12 nucleotides agree with TRBD2. Unmatched junction bases numbered 1, after V lost 3 bases and J lost 4 bases. The germline V gene encodes CDR1 LGHDT and CDR2 YNNKEL (reference sequence). This CDR3 has 14 residues. In DNA, the CDR3 is TGTGCCAGCAGCCATGGACTAGCGGGGTACGAGCAGTACTTC. Translated, it gives CASSHGLAGYEQYF.

This clonotype turned up a few times. V and J are TRBV6-2 or TRBV6-3 and TRBJ1-1, with D unclear. The V end lost 2 bases, the J end lost 2 bases, and 9 bases lay between the germline ends. This CDR3 spans 14 amino acids. Per the germline V gene, CDR1 is MNHEY and CDR2 is SVGEGT. In DNA, the CDR3 is TGTGCCAGCAGTTACATTGGAATCAACACTGAAGCTTTCTTT. Protein product: CASSYIGINTEAFF.

On this clonotype: With a much larger clone just one base away, this may be a read error. This chain links TRBV3-1 with TRBJ2-1; 9 positions agree with TRBD2. Germline-derived CDR1 and CDR2 are LGHDT and YNNKEL (reference sequence). Trimming took 8 bases from V and 2 from J; bases not matched to a gene: 10. The CDR3 runs 16 residues. The CDR3 DNA reads TGTGCCAGCGGCCCGCGTCTAGCGGGACCCTACAATGAGCAGTTCTTC. As protein: CASGPRLAGPYNEQFF.

This clonotype was detected many times. The chain is built from TRBV27 and TRBJ2-1; 8 bases fit TRBD2. V shed 5 bases, J shed 5 bases, and the junction held 8 bases outside the gene matches. Germline CDR1 reads MNHEY; CDR2 reads SMNVEV (reference sequence). CDR3 length: 15 amino acids. The CDR3 nucleotides read TGTGCCAGCAGTCAAAGCGGGAGTTTTCACAATGAGCAGTTCTTC. Translated, it gives CASSQSGSFHNEQFF.

This clonotype was found many times. The rearrangement links TRBV20-1 to TRBJ2-3, with D hard to call. The CDR3 consists of 13 residues. Germline CDR1 and CDR2: DFQATT and SNEGSKA (reference sequence). Trimming pared 2 bases from V and 1 base from J, leaving 7 bases between. CDR3 sequence (DNA): TGCAGTGCTAGACCGGGTGGCACAGATACGCAGTATTTT. Protein: CSARPGGTDTQYF.

This clonotype was recorded a few times. The chain employs TRBV6-5 and TRBJ2-5, with D perhaps given as TRBD1 or TRBD2 (5 bases each). The length of the CDR3 is 16 residues. Germline V lookup: CDR1 MNHEY, CDR2 SVGAGI. V lost 0 bases to trimming and J lost 5 bases, with 16 bases between them. The CDR3 sequence is CASSYSGTPGRETQYF. The DNA for the CDR3 is TGTGCCAGCAGTTACTCCGGGACCCCCGGACGGGAGACCCAGTACTTC.

This rearrangement joins TRBV5-1 to TRBJ2-7; 16 nucleotides line up with TRBD2. V shed 5 bases, J shed 1 base, and the junction held 12 bases outside the gene matches. Per the germline V gene, CDR1 is SGHRS and CDR2 is YFSETQ. The CDR3 is 19 amino acids. The CDR3 spells CASRSRPPGLAGGSYEQYF. The CDR3 region has the DNA TGCGCCAGCAGGTCCAGACCTCCGGGACTAGCGGGAGGGTCCTACGAGCAGTACTTC.

The sample holds a few counts of this clonotype. J is TRBJ1-3 and V is TRBV28; D gene uncertain. V shed 6 bases and J shed 0 bases, with 12 bases lying between them. CDR3 length equals 15 residues. Germline-derived CDR1 and CDR2 are MDHEN and SYDVKM. CDR3: CASREGGSSGNTIYF. DNA for the CDR3: TGTGCCAGCAGAGAGGGAGGGAGCTCTGGAAACACCATATATTTT.

This clonotype was counted a few times. The V gene is TRBV6-2 or TRBV6-3, the J gene TRBJ2-3; no reliable D call. Trimming cost V 8 bases and J 0 bases, with 12 bases left between them. Germline V lookup: CDR1 MNHEY, CDR2 SVGEGT. The CDR3 has 14 amino acids. The CDR3 nucleotides are TGTGCCAGCCGGGCGGTTGGGAGCACAGATACGCAGTATTTT. This codes for CASRAVGSTDTQYF.

Many counts were recorded for this clonotype. This chain links TRBV6-1 with TRBJ2-5; 9 nucleotides line up with TRBD1. Germline CDR1 reads MNHNS; CDR2 reads SASEGT. V was clipped by 7 bases and J by 2 bases; unmatched bases: 2. This CDR3 spans 13 amino acids. Here the CDR3 reads CASTGTGQETQYF. CDR3 bases: TGTGCCAGCACCGGGACAGGGCAAGAGACCCAGTACTTC.

The chain joins TRBV20-1 to TRBJ1-1; tentatively, D is TRBD1 (6 bases). The CDR3 is 13 amino acids. Germline V gene lookup returns CDR1 DFQATT and CDR2 SNEGSKA (reference sequence). The V and J ends lost 3 bases and 1 base respectively, with 9 bases between them. The CDR3 region is CSASGGGNTEAFF. In nucleotides, the CDR3 is TGCAGTGCTAGTGGAGGGGGGAACACTGAAGCTTTCTTT.

In its sample, this clonotype was seen many times. CDR3 amino acids: CASRRQGQETQYF. The CDR3 DNA reads TGTGCCAGCAGAAGACAGGGCCAAGAGACCCAGTACTTC. The V gene is TRBV28, the J gene TRBJ2-5; 7 bases align to TRBD1. Germline V lookup: CDR1 MDHEN, CDR2 SYDVKM. This CDR3 is 13 amino acids long. V gave up 6 bases and J gave up 1 base; unmatched junction bases: 2.

This clonotype was counted a few times. CDR3: CATSDPGGQETQYF. CDR3 bases: TGTGCCACCAGTGACCCAGGGGGCCAAGAGACCCAGTACTTC. The rearrangement joins TRBV24-1 to TRBJ2-5; 7 positions match TRBD1. The CDR3 has 14 residues. Per germline, CDR1 KGHDR and CDR2 SFDVKD. Trimming took 4 bases from V and 1 from J; bases not matched to a gene: 2.